The 4 T cell receptor beta chains in this list originate from one sample, sequenced in a study of CD8+ T cells in alopecia areata. The sequencing template was cDNA reverse transcribed from extracted RNA. Profiling relied on immunoSEQ multiplex PCR, and the TCRdb table lists in-frame clones only, not all of them. This table has under 250,000 clones, 57% appearing once. The source was CD4+ T cells sorted from blood, collected at week 0. These receptors originate from a human donor with alopecia areata.

This chain's CDR3 is CASRMAGVSYEQYF. The CDR3 coding sequence is TGTGCCAGCCGTATGGCGGGAGTTTCCTACGAGCAGTACTTC. This chain connects TRBV6-5 to TRBJ2-7; the match to TRBD2 covers 7 bases. Trimming cost V 8 bases and J 1 base; bases outside gene matches: 8. Germline V gene sequence: CDR1 MNHEY, CDR2 SVGAGI. The CDR3 is 14 amino acids.

This clone was counted a few times. This chain links TRBV30 with TRBJ1-5; D may be TRBD1 (5 bases). Germline lookup yields CDR1 GTSNPN and CDR2 SVGIG (reference sequence). The ends were cut back, 4 bases at V and 2 bases at J, with 15 bases in the middle. This CDR3 comprises 15 residues. Written as DNA, the CDR3 is TGTGCCTGGAATCCAGTGGGGGGACGCAATCAGCCCCAGCATTTT. It is translated as CAWNPVGGRNQPQHF.

J is TRBJ2-7 and V is TRBV15; 7 bases map to TRBD1. With V trimmed by 1 base and J by 2 bases, 14 bases remained unmatched. The CDR3 length is 18 residues. CDR1 is LNHNV, CDR2 YYDKDF, per germline (reference sequence). In DNA form, the CDR3 reads TGTGCCACCAGCAGAGGGACAGGCCGTCAAATCTCTCCCTACGAGCAGTACTTC. Translating gives CATSRGTGRQISPYEQYF. The entire variable domain, with the rest obtained from reference TRBV15 and TRBJ2-7, is as follows: DAMVIQNPRYQVTQFGKPVTLSCSQTLNHNVMYWYQQKSSQAPKLLFHYYDKDFNNEADTPDNFQSRRPNTSFCFLDIRSPGLGDTAMYLCATSRGTGRQISPYEQYFGPGTRLTVT.

A few counts support this clone. This rearrangement joins TRBV11-2 to TRBJ1-2; 12 bases map to TRBD1. The CDR3 is 16 residues long. CDR1 and CDR2 (germline): SGHAT, FQNNGV. After removal of 0 bases from V and 7 bases from J, the junction contained 6 bases not matched to a gene. CDR3 amino acids: CASSLDLGTGGCGYTF. As DNA, the CDR3 is TGTGCCAGCAGCTTAGATCTGGGGACAGGGGGCTGTGGCTACACCTTC.